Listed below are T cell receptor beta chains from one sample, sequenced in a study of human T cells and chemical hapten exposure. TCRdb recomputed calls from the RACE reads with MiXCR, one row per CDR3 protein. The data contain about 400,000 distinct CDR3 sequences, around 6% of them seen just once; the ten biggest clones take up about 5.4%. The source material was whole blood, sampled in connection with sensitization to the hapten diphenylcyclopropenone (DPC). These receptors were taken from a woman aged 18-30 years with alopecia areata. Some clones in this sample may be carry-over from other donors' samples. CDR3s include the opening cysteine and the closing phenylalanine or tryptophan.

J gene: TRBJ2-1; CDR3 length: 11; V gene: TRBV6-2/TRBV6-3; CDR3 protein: CASSRGSEQFF
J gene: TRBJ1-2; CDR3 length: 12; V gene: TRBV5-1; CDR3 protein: CASSLRGDGYTF
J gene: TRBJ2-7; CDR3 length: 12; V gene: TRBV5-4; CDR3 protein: CASSPKENEQYF
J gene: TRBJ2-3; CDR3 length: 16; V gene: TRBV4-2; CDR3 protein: CASSQDPGGKGDTQYF
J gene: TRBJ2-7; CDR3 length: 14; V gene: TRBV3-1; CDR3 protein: CASSQEGTAYEQYF
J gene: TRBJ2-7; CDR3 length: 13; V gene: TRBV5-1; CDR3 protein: CASSSGAGYEQYF
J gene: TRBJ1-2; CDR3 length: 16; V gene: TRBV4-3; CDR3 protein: CASSQDRSPSDYGYTF
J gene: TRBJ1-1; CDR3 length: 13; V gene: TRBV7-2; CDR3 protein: CASTHTGYTEAFF
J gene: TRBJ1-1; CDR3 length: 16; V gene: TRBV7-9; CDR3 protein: CASSLGIGESQPEAFF
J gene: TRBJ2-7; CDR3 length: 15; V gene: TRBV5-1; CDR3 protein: CASSLVAGRPYEQYF
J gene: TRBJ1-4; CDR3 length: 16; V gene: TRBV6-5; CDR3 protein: CASSYSGEGASEKLFF
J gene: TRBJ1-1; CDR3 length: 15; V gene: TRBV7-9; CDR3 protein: CASSSLTGVRTEAFF
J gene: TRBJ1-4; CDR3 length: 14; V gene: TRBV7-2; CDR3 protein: CASSSELRAEKLFF
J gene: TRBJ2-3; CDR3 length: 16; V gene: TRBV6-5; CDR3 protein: CASSYGAAEIADTQYF
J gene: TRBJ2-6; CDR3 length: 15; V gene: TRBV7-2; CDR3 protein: CASSPVGAGANVLTF
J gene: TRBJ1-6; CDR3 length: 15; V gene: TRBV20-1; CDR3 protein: CSARPPGRYNSPLHF
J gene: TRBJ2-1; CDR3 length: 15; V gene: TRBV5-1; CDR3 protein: CASSLGTGDVNEQFF
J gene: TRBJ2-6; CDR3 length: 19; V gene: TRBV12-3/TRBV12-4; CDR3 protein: CASSLSLGREGSGANVLTF
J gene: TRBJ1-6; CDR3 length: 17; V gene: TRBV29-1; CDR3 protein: CSVELGQNPSYNSPLHF
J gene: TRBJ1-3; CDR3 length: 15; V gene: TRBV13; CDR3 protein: CASSEQGRSGNTIYF
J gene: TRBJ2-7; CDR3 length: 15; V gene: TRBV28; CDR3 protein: CASSPDRGQVYEQYF
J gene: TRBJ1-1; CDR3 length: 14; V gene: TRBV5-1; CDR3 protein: CASSTDVEDTEAFF
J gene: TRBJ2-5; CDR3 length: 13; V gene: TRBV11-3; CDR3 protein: CASSPGLQETQYF
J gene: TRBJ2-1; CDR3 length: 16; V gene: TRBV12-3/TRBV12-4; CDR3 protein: CASSLGGAGIYNEQFF
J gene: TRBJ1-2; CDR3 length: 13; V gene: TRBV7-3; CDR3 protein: CASSAGSGYGYTF
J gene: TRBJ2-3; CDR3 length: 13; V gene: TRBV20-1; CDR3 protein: CSARAQGADTQYF
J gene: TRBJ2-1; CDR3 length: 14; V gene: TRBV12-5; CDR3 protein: CASGLSGVNNEQFF
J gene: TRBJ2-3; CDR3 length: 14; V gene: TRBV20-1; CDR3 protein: CSASAEGFTDTQYF
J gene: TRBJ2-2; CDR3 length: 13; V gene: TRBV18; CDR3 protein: CASSPPSRGELFF
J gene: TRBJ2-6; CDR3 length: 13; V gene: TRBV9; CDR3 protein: CASKDVGANVLTF
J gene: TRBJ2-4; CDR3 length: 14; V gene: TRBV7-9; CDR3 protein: CASSQKTEKNIQYF
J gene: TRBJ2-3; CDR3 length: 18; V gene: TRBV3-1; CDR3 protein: CASSQDGAGGPSTDTQYF
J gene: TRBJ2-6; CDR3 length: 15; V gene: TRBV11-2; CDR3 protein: CASSFARSGANVLTF
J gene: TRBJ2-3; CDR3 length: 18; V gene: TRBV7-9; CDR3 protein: CASSLGLAGTTRTDTQYF
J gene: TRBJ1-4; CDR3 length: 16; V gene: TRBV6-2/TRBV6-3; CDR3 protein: CASSSYYSALNEKLFF
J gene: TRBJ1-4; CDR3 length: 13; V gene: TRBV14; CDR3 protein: CASSANRREKLFF
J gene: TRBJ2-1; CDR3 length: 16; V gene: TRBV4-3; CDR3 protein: CASSQAQGTGGYEQFF
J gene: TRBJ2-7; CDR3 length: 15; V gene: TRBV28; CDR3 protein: CASSPGSTGSYEQYF
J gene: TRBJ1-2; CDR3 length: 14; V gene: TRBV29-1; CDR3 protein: CSVDTSRQGYGYTF
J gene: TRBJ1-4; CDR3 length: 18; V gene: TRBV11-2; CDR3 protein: CASSLEGADPATNEKLFF
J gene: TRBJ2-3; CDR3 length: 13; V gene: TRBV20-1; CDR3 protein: CSAVLKSTDTQYF
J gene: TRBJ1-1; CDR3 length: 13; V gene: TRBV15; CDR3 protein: CATSRDYGGEAFF
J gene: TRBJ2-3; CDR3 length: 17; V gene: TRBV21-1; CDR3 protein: CASRRPLKASGTDTQYF
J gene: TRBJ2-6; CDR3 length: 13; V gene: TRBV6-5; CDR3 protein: CASSYDRANVLTF
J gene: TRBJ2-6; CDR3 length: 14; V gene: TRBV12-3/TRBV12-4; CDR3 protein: CASSVGSGANVLTF
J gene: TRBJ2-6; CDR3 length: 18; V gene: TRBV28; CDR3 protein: CASSLLAGIASGANVLTF
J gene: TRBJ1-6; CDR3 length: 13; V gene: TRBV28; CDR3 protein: CAGGAGYNSPLHF